These 21 T cell receptor beta chains originate from one sample sequenced in a study of blood T cell dynamics during melanoma immunotherapy. Noted time point: week 3, after first cycle of checkpoint inhibitor. Clones were sequenced by immunoSEQ multiplex PCR, and TCRdb holds only the in-frame ones, with some missing. In the table there are almost 15,000 clones, 80% to 95% of which are singletons. This specimen consisted of blood, obtained from a patient treated with checkpoint blockade. These receptors came from a human donor with melanoma.

The chain is built from TRBV21-1 and TRBJ2-1; no check of the table's D call, TRBD1, against the DNA was made. TRBV21-1 is a pseudogene segment. This CDR3 contains 14 residues. The CDR3 DNA reads as TGTGCCACCCCAGGACACGGATCCTACAATGAGCAGTTCTTC. As protein: CATPGHGSYNEQFF.

The V call is TRBV7-8, the J call TRBJ1-2, with no clear D. The CDR3 contains 14 residues. Trimming left V 5 bases short and J 1 base short, with 11 bases between. The V gene's germline CDR1 is SGHVS and CDR2 FQNEAQ. CDR3 protein: CASSPSAGNYGYTF. Written as DNA, the CDR3 is TGTGCCAGCAGCCCTTCTGCGGGTAACTATGGCTACACCTTC.

The chain has TRBV6-5 and TRBJ2-1; 11 positions match TRBD1. With 6 bases clipped from V and 9 bases from J, the junction kept 10 bases outside the gene matches. From germline, CDR1 is MNHEY and CDR2 SVGAGI. The CDR3 runs 15 residues. Here the CDR3 reads CASRMGQGVGGEQFF. For the CDR3, the DNA is TGTGCCAGCAGGATGGGACAGGGGGTGGGAGGTGAGCAGTTCTTC.

As concerns this clone: The identical CDR3 is also encoded by other nucleotide sequences in the sample. The V and J genes are TRBV30 and TRBJ2-7, with D possibly matching TRBD1 (6 bases). The CDR3 has 16 residues. Germline V gives CDR1 GTSNPN, CDR2 SVGIG (reference sequence). V was pared by 3 bases and J by 0 bases, with 18 bases between. The CDR3 region has the DNA TGTGCCTGGAGCGAATACCGACAGGTGAGCTCCTACGAGCAGTACTTC. As protein: CAWSEYRQVSSYEQYF.

The chain combines TRBV6-6 with TRBJ1-5; D is perhaps TRBD1 (6 bases). CDR3 length: 15 residues. With 0 bases removed from V and 4 bases from J, the gap between germline ends came to 10 bases. CDR1 and CDR2 (germline): MNHNY, SVGAGI (reference sequence). The CDR3 reads CASSYSLQGNQPQHF. In DNA, the CDR3 is TGTGCCAGCAGTTACTCGCTACAGGGAAATCAGCCCCAGCATTTT.

The chain has TRBV6-6 and TRBJ2-1, with TRBD2 identical over 7 bases. There are 14 residues in the CDR3. The V and J ends lost 6 bases and 3 bases, in that order; junction bases with no gene match: 5. The germline gives CDR1 MNHNY, CDR2 SVGAGI (reference sequence). In DNA form, the CDR3 reads TGTGCCAGCAGAGAAGTAGCGGGCTACAATGAGCAGTTCTTC. It specifies CASREVAGYNEQFF.

The V and J genes are TRBV4-1 and TRBJ1-2, with 8 bases that match TRBD1. The CDR3 runs 16 residues. Germline V gene sequence: CDR1 MGHRA, CDR2 YSYEKL. The V segment lost 3 bases and the J segment 0 bases; nucleotides outside the gene matches: 6. The CDR3 region is CASSQADRETNYGYTF. In DNA form, the CDR3 reads TGCGCCAGCAGCCAGGCGGACAGGGAGACTAACTATGGCTACACCTTC.

The V and J genes are TRBV5-1 and TRBJ1-3, with D unclear. Germline CDR1 and CDR2: SGHRS and YFSETQ. Trimming removed 4 bases from V and 0 bases from J, with 11 bases in between. The CDR3 length is 15 residues. The CDR3 region has the DNA TGCGCCAGCAGCCCGAAGGCGGGCTCTGGAAACACCATATATTTT. This gives the protein CASSPKAGSGNTIYF.

The CDR3 bases are TGTGCCAGCAGTTTAGCGGCGGCGGGTCAGCCCCAGCATTTT. Translation gives CASSLAAAGQPQHF. This sequence joins TRBV28 and TRBJ1-5; D remains unclear. The CDR3 is 14 residues long. The V end was cut by 2 bases, the J end by 6 bases, with 11 bases between. Looked up from germline, CDR1 is MDHEN and CDR2 is SYDVKM.

The chain joins TRBV30 to TRBJ2-5, with 9 bases lining up with TRBD1. V lost 4 bases to trimming and J lost 5 bases; unmatched junction nucleotides: 8. Germline V gene sequence: CDR1 GTSNPN, CDR2 SVGIG (reference sequence). CDR3 length equals 14 residues. This chain's CDR3 is CAWTGQGYGETQYF. The CDR3 DNA reads TGTGCCTGGACGGGACAGGGTTATGGTGAGACCCAGTACTTC.

This chain connects TRBV21-1 to TRBJ2-3; the D call in the table, TRBD1, was not verified against the DNA. TRBV21-1 is a pseudogene. The CDR3 is made up of 18 amino acids. The CDR3 sequence is CASSKMATYRQGANTQYF. In DNA form, the CDR3 reads TGTGCCAGCAGCAAAATGGCGACGTACCGACAGGGGGCGAATACGCAGTATTTT.

This clone appeared a few times. The chain carries TRBV6-1 and TRBJ2-1; 13 positions agree with TRBD2. The CDR3 sequence is 15 residues long. The V and J ends lost 2 bases and 10 bases, in that order; junction bases with no gene match: 5. The germline V gene encodes CDR1 MNHNS and CDR2 SASEGT. The CDR3 nucleotides are TGTGCCAGCAGTGAACGACTAGCGGGAGGTCAAGAGCAGTTCTTC. Its translation is CASSERLAGGQEQFF.

This chain uses TRBV7-2 with TRBJ2-7; D is uncertain. Trimming took 1 base from V and 0 from J, leaving 1 base between them. CDR3 length: 12 residues. Germline CDR1 reads SGHTA; CDR2 reads FQGNSA. In DNA, the CDR3 is TGTGCCAGCAGCTTAGGCTCCTACGAGCAGTACTTC. The encoded protein is CASSLGSYEQYF.

The chain is built from TRBV18 and TRBJ1-1, with TRBD1 matching 9 bases. Germline assignment: CDR1 KGHSH and CDR2 LQKENI. Germline trimming cut 3 bases from V and 5 bases from J; bases unmatched to any gene: 10. This CDR3 is 16 amino acids long. The CDR3 nucleotides are TGTGCCAGCTCACCCACTACAGGGGGCGCGGGGACTGAAGCTTTCTTT. It translates to CASSPTTGGAGTEAFF.

V and J are TRBV11-2 and TRBJ2-7; weak D call: TRBD2 (6 bases). The CDR3 spans 16 residues. From germline, CDR1 is SGHAT and CDR2 FQNNGV. Between the trimmed V and J ends, which lost 5 bases and 2 bases, there was a span of 19 bases. DNA for the CDR3: TGTGCCAGCAGCCAGGAGACCGCGGGGTCCCCCTACGAGCAGTACTTC. Amino acid sequence: CASSQETAGSPYEQYF.

This chain joins TRBV5-1 and TRBJ1-5; TRBD1 matches 10 bases. Unmatched junction bases numbered 3, after V lost 4 bases and J lost 2 bases. This CDR3 region has 15 residues. Per the germline V gene, CDR1 is SGHRS and CDR2 is YFSETQ. This CDR3 reads CASSRGTGGNQPQHF. The CDR3, as DNA: TGCGCCAGCAGCCGCGGGACAGGGGGCAATCAGCCCCAGCATTTT.

The chain links TRBV7-9 to TRBJ2-2, with 9 bases aligning to TRBD2. V was clipped by 5 bases and J by 7 bases; unmatched bases: 11. The CDR3 runs to 16 residues. Germline CDR1 and CDR2: SEHNR and FQNEAQ (reference sequence). In DNA form, the CDR3 reads TGTGCCAGCAGCAAGACTAGCGGAAAGGGGGGCGGGGAGCTGTTTTTT. Encoded protein: CASSKTSGKGGGELFF.

V gene TRBV6-1 combines with J gene TRBJ1-4; D uncertain. Looked up from germline, CDR1 is MNHNS and CDR2 is SASEGT. Trimming shortened V by 6 bases and J by 3 bases, and 5 bases separated the two germline ends. The length of the CDR3 is 12 residues. The CDR3 is CASRGPNEKLFF. In nucleotides, the CDR3 is TGTGCCAGCAGGGGCCCTAATGAAAAACTGTTTTTT.

The genes are TRBV11-2 and TRBJ2-3, with D hard to call. The length of the CDR3 is 12 residues. Germline V gene sequence: CDR1 SGHAT, CDR2 FQNNGV. The V and J ends lost 0 bases and 6 bases respectively, with 4 bases between them. CDR3 residues: CASSLEGDTQYF. CDR3 DNA sequence: TGTGCCAGCAGCTTAGAGGGGGATACGCAGTATTTT.

The chain combines TRBV7-2 with TRBJ1-2, with a weak D call TRBD1 (5 bases). Trimming cost V 5 bases and J 4 bases, with 14 bases left between them. This CDR3 has 14 residues. CDR1 SGHTA and CDR2 FQGNSA come from the germline V gene. The CDR3 is CASSPVGTGYGYTF. CDR3 sequence (DNA): TGTGCCAGCAGCCCAGTCGGGACCGGCTATGGCTACACCTTC.

The chain is built from TRBV30 and TRBJ2-7; weak D call: TRBD1 (5 bases). The length of the CDR3 is 15 residues. V lost 0 bases and J 0 bases, leaving 12 bases between the germline ends. Germline V gives CDR1 GTSNPN, CDR2 SVGIG (reference sequence). The CDR3 DNA sequence: TGTGCCTGGAGTGTAGCCTGGGGCCTCTCCTACGAGCAGTACTTC. Protein product: CAWSVAWGLSYEQYF.